This T cell receptor (beta chain) was identified during a study of T-cell reconstitution after alpha-beta-depleted transplantation in children. The study's findings and limits: The main origin of T-cell counts and diversity one year after transplant was newly produced T cells.

On this clonotype: No antigen is known for it.

The TCRbeta library incorporated unique molecular identifiers. TCRdb redid the calling of the PCR reads with MiXCR, one entry per CDR3 protein. The sample lists some 100,000 distinct CDR3 sequences; 15% to 17% were seen once. The sequences come from PBMCs, mostly from graft donor cells, collected 180 days after TCRalphabeta/CD19-depleted stem cell transplant. This TCR derives from a male patient between 2 and 10 years old who had a stem cell transplant for acute lymphoblastic leukemia, so the T cells may come from the graft donor.

CDR3 residues: CASSQEEGWNYGYTF. The CDR3 DNA reads as TGCGCCAGCAGCCAAGAGGAGGGCTGGAACTATGGCTACACCTTC. The chain employs TRBV4-1 and TRBJ1-2; the D is unclear. The ends were cut back, 0 bases at V and 2 bases at J, with 10 bases in the middle. The CDR3 runs 15 residues. CDR1 MGHRA and CDR2 YSYEKL come from the germline V gene.